This is a list of T cell receptor beta chains from one sample in a study of shared clonotypes between healthy human individuals. Sequencing used immunoSEQ multiplex PCR; TCRdb keeps in-frame clones, though not all of them. The sample shows about 1.4 million clones, roughly 96% of them seen only once. Sequencing used naive CD4+ T cells sorted from blood. Source of these receptors: a man aged 30 to 45 in good health. Each CDR3 is given with its conserved first and last residue. D genes are given only for firm matches. Rows give clone size only sometimes, using once, few, many, or a class for an expanded clone.

j_gene: TRBJ2-5; v_gene: TRBV6-5; abundance: .; d_gene: .; CDR3aa: CASTQRVWETQYF; CDR3nt: TGTGCCAGCACCCAGAGGGTATGGGAGACCCAGTACTTC
j_gene: TRBJ2-7; v_gene: TRBV5-1; abundance: .; d_gene: .; CDR3aa: CASSLTSYEQYF; CDR3nt: TGCGCCAGCAGCTTGACCTCCTACGAGCAGTACTTC
j_gene: TRBJ2-7; v_gene: TRBV7-8; abundance: .; d_gene: .; CDR3aa: CASSPRRDPYEQYF; CDR3nt: TGTGCCAGCAGCCCAAGGCGGGACCCCTACGAGCAGTACTTC
j_gene: TRBJ1-1; v_gene: TRBV27; abundance: .; d_gene: .; CDR3aa: CASSRTQGMNTEAFF; CDR3nt: TGTGCCAGCAGTCGAACTCAGGGGATGAACACTGAAGCTTTCTTT
j_gene: TRBJ2-7; v_gene: TRBV7-9; abundance: .; d_gene: .; CDR3aa: CASSPNPGFYEQYF; CDR3nt: TGTGCCAGCAGCCCAAACCCGGGTTTTTACGAGCAGTACTTC
j_gene: TRBJ2-2; v_gene: TRBV19; abundance: few; d_gene: .; CDR3aa: CASSLAGPGELFF; CDR3nt: TGTGCCAGTAGTTTGGCAGGGCCCGGGGAGCTGTTTTTT
j_gene: TRBJ2-1; v_gene: TRBV28; abundance: once; d_gene: .; CDR3aa: CASSLPGPRTNNEQFF; CDR3nt: TGTGCCAGCAGTCTACCCGGGCCCCGAACGAACAATGAGCAGTTCTTC
j_gene: TRBJ2-3; v_gene: TRBV9; abundance: .; d_gene: TRBD2; CDR3aa: CASSRIRGSLTDTQYF; CDR3nt: TGTGCCAGCAGCAGAATACGCGGGAGTCTGACAGATACGCAGTATTTT
j_gene: TRBJ1-3; v_gene: TRBV18; abundance: .; d_gene: TRBD1; CDR3aa: CASSMGQINSGNTIYF; CDR3nt: TGTGCCAGCTCAATGGGACAGATAAACTCTGGAAACACCATATATTTT
j_gene: TRBJ2-5; v_gene: TRBV14; abundance: .; d_gene: .; CDR3aa: CASSRRSLETQYF; CDR3nt: TGTGCCAGCAGCCGGAGGAGCTTGGAGACCCAGTACTTC
j_gene: TRBJ1-5; v_gene: TRBV7-8; abundance: .; d_gene: .; CDR3aa: CASSPSRVNQPQHF; CDR3nt: TGTGCCAGCAGCCCGAGCAGGGTCAATCAGCCCCAGCATTTT
j_gene: TRBJ1-5; v_gene: TRBV6-1; abundance: .; d_gene: .; CDR3aa: CASRKDHSNQPQHF; CDR3nt: TGTGCCAGCAGAAAGGACCATAGCAATCAGCCCCAGCATTTT
j_gene: TRBJ2-7; v_gene: TRBV18; abundance: .; d_gene: .; CDR3aa: CASSPVSVLSYEQYF; CDR3nt: TGTGCCAGCTCACCAGTGTCGGTGCTCTCCTACGAGCAGTACTTC
j_gene: TRBJ2-1; v_gene: TRBV9; abundance: .; d_gene: .; CDR3aa: CASSGLLSSYNEQFF; CDR3nt: TGTGCCAGCAGCGGTCTCCTTAGCTCCTACAATGAGCAGTTCTTC
j_gene: TRBJ2-3; v_gene: TRBV10-3; abundance: .; d_gene: TRBD2; CDR3aa: CAIRTGTSGDTQYF; CDR3nt: TGTGCCATCAGGACCGGGACTAGCGGGGATACGCAGTATTTT
j_gene: TRBJ2-7; v_gene: TRBV28; abundance: .; d_gene: TRBD1; CDR3aa: CATRRDRGYEQYF; CDR3nt: TGTGCCACCCGTAGGGACAGGGGCTACGAGCAGTACTTC
j_gene: TRBJ2-7; v_gene: TRBV14; abundance: .; d_gene: .; CDR3aa: CASSQGPVKQYF; CDR3nt: TGTGCCAGCAGCCAAGGGCCCGTCAAGCAGTACTTC
j_gene: TRBJ2-7; v_gene: TRBV10-3; abundance: .; d_gene: TRBD1; CDR3aa: CAISPGQTFSYEQYF; CDR3nt: TGTGCCATCAGTCCGGGACAGACCTTCTCCTACGAGCAGTACTTC
j_gene: TRBJ2-7; v_gene: TRBV7-9; abundance: .; d_gene: .; CDR3aa: CASSLSLQVYEQYF; CDR3nt: TGTGCCAGCAGCTTATCCTTACAGGTCTACGAGCAGTACTTC
j_gene: TRBJ2-1; v_gene: TRBV11-3; abundance: once; d_gene: .; CDR3aa: CASSLEVSNEQFF; CDR3nt: TGTGCCAGCAGCTTAGAAGTAAGCAATGAGCAGTTCTTC
j_gene: TRBJ2-6; v_gene: TRBV25-1; abundance: .; d_gene: TRBD1; CDR3aa: CASSAGTGSSGANVLTF; CDR3nt: TGTGCCAGCAGTGCCGGGACAGGGAGCTCTGGGGCCAACGTCCTGACTTTC
j_gene: TRBJ2-6; v_gene: TRBV2; abundance: .; d_gene: .; CDR3aa: CASSETRTGANVLTF; CDR3nt: TGTGCCAGCAGTGAGACGAGGACCGGGGCCAACGTCCTGACTTTC
j_gene: TRBJ1-2; v_gene: TRBV27; abundance: .; d_gene: .; CDR3aa: CASKGWYGYTF; CDR3nt: TGTGCCAGCAAGGGTTGGTATGGCTACACCTTC
j_gene: TRBJ1-3; v_gene: TRBV9; abundance: .; d_gene: .; CDR3aa: CASSPGGGSSGNTIYF; CDR3nt: TGTGCCAGCAGCCCCGGCGGGGGGAGCTCTGGAAACACCATATATTTT
j_gene: TRBJ1-4; v_gene: TRBV19; abundance: once; d_gene: .; CDR3aa: CATFGTGKEEKLFF; CDR3nt: TGTGCCACTTTCGGCACGGGGAAGGAAGAAAAACTGTTTTTT
j_gene: TRBJ2-3; v_gene: TRBV18; abundance: few; d_gene: TRBD2; CDR3aa: CASSPPGLATDTQYF; CDR3nt: TGTGCCAGCTCACCACCGGGACTAGCGACAGATACGCAGTATTTT
j_gene: TRBJ2-1; v_gene: TRBV11-1; abundance: .; d_gene: .; CDR3aa: CASSKSGSYSYNEQFF; CDR3nt: TGTGCCAGCAGCAAAAGCGGAAGCTACTCCTACAATGAGCAGTTCTTC
j_gene: TRBJ2-3; v_gene: TRBV10-1; abundance: .; d_gene: .; CDR3aa: CASSAGGSTDTQYF; CDR3nt: TGCGCCAGCAGTGCGGGCGGGAGCACAGATACGCAGTATTTT
j_gene: TRBJ2-7; v_gene: TRBV2; abundance: .; d_gene: TRBD2; CDR3aa: CASTMAGASYEQYF; CDR3nt: TGTGCCAGCACCATGGCGGGAGCCTCCTACGAGCAGTACTTC
j_gene: TRBJ2-5; v_gene: TRBV7-2; abundance: once; d_gene: .; CDR3aa: CASSLALRGGYQETQYF; CDR3nt: TGTGCCAGCAGCTTAGCGCTAAGGGGGGGGTACCAAGAGACCCAGTACTTC
j_gene: TRBJ1-2; v_gene: TRBV28; abundance: .; d_gene: .; CDR3aa: CASKFSNSGYTF; CDR3nt: TGTGCCAGCAAGTTTAGCAACAGTGGCTACACCTTC
j_gene: TRBJ2-1; v_gene: TRBV28; abundance: .; d_gene: TRBD2; CDR3aa: CASSLWPLGRDEQFF; CDR3nt: TGTGCCAGCAGTTTATGGCCGCTCGGGAGGGATGAGCAGTTCTTC
j_gene: TRBJ2-7; v_gene: TRBV5-1; abundance: .; d_gene: .; CDR3aa: CASSRDLRHGEQYF; CDR3nt: TGCGCCAGCAGTCGGGACCTGCGGCATGGCGAGCAGTACTTC
j_gene: TRBJ1-3; v_gene: TRBV5-5; abundance: .; d_gene: .; CDR3aa: CASSLSVSGNTIYF; CDR3nt: TGTGCCAGCAGCTTGTCGGTCTCTGGAAACACCATATATTTT
j_gene: TRBJ2-7; v_gene: TRBV19; abundance: .; d_gene: TRBD1; CDR3aa: CASSIAPGGGYEQYF; CDR3nt: TGTGCCAGTAGTATAGCGCCAGGGGGTGGCTACGAGCAGTACTTC